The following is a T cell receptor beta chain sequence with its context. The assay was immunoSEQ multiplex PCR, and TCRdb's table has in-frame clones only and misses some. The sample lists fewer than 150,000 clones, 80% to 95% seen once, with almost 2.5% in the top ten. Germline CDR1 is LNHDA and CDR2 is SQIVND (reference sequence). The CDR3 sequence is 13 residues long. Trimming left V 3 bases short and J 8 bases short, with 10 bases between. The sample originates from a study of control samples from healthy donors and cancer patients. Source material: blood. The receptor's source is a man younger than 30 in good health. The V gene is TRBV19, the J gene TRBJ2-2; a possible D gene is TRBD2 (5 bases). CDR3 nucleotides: TGTGCCAGTAGTATCGATTGGACTGGGGAGCTGTTTTTT. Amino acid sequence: CASSIDWTGELFF.